This record concerns one T cell receptor beta chain sequence. Its target is unknown. Replicate sorted-subset PCRs were loaded with 150 to 250 ng DNA, 31,000 or so T cell genomes. TCRdb keeps only in-frame clones here, not all; method: immunoSEQ multiplex PCR. The sample lists about 1 million clones, approximately 70% occurring once. The sample originates from a study of shared clonotypes between healthy human individuals. General observations from the study: What rarefaction showed was incomplete sorted-subset sequencing despite large depth. Sequencing depth was expected to influence donor clonotype sharing. The study generally estimated greater richness for naive than memory subsets.

The sequence derives from a man younger than 35 in good health. Source material: memory CD4+ T cells sorted from blood. Subset noted: CD45RA-negative fraction.

CDR3 DNA sequence: TGTGCCAGCAGCTTACGGGACAGGGGGCCCGGAAACACCATATATTTT. Protein sequence: CASSLRDRGPGNTIYF. The chain recombines TRBV7-2 with TRBJ1-3; 12 nucleotides agree with TRBD1. With V trimmed by 2 bases and J by 4 bases, 3 bases remained unmatched. CDR3 size: 16 residues. Germline CDR1 reads SGHTA; CDR2 reads FQGNSA.